One sample yielded the 27 T cell receptor beta chains listed below, sequenced in a study of CD8 T cells in ankylosing spondylitis. Study observations and caveats: What seemed typical of ankylosing spondylitis blood was a TCR beta motif built from several highly homologous variants.

MiXCR, run by TCRdb on the 5' RACE reads, gives a single entry per CDR3 protein. The sample carries approximately 520,000 distinct CDR3 sequences, approximately 5.3% recorded once. These receptors lack a known antigen. Specimen: blood, either unsorted or a sorted T cell fraction (not recorded which). The receptors derive from a male donor with ankylosing spondylitis.

This clonotype occurred many times. The J gene is TRBJ1-1, the V gene TRBV5-1, with 8 positions matching TRBD1. The CDR3 loop spans 16 amino acids. Trimming cost V 2 bases and J 4 bases; bases outside gene matches: 10. Germline V gene sequence: CDR1 SGHRS, CDR2 YFSETQ. In DNA form, the CDR3 reads TGCGCCAGCAGCTTCAGGGGGCAAATGCGTGGCACTGAAGCTTTCTTT. Protein product: CASSFRGQMRGTEAFF.

This clonotype was seen repeatedly, ten times or more. The rearrangement links TRBV14 to TRBJ2-1; unclear D gene. Trimming shortened V by 2 bases and J by 0 bases, and 5 bases separated the two germline ends. This CDR3 has 14 residues. Germline V CDR1 and CDR2: SGHDN, FVKESK. CDR3 coding DNA: TGTGCCAGCAGCCAATCGAGCTCCTACAATGAGCAGTTCTTC. It encodes CASSQSSSYNEQFF. The whole variable domain, remainder taken from reference TRBV14 and TRBJ2-1, is EAGVTQFPSHSVIEKGQTVTLRCDPISGHDNLYWYRRVMGKEIKFLLHFVKESKQDESGMPNNRFLAERTGGTYSTLKVQPAELEDSGVYFCASSQSSSYNEQFFGPGTRLTVL.

Ten or more counts support this clonotype. This chain uses TRBV4-3 with TRBJ1-5; D remains ambiguous. With 0 bases removed from V and 5 bases from J, the gap between germline ends came to 5 bases. This CDR3 contains 13 residues. In germline, CDR1 is LGHNA, CDR2 YSLEER. The CDR3 DNA reads TGCGCCAGCAGCCAAGAAGTCGATCAGCCCCAGCATTTT. Translated, it gives CASSQEVDQPQHF.

Ten or more counts support this clonotype. This chain links TRBV27 with TRBJ2-3, with D tentatively TRBD2 (5 bases). In germline, CDR1 is MNHEY, CDR2 SMNVEV (reference sequence). The length of the CDR3 is 14 residues. Trimming left V 3 bases short and J 7 bases short, with 14 bases between. The CDR3 reads CASSFLLLANTQYF. CDR3 nucleotides: TGTGCCAGCAGTTTCCTATTGCTAGCAAATACGCAGTATTTT.

The table lists this clonotype with many counts. The CDR3 nucleotides are TGTGCCAGCAGCGTAGCAGGGGCAGGGACCGGGGAGCTGTTTTTT. It encodes CASSVAGAGTGELFF. J is TRBJ2-2 and V is TRBV9; possibly TRBD1 for D (6 bases). CDR3 size: 15 residues. Looked up from germline, CDR1 is SGDLS and CDR2 is YYNGEE. V gave up 0 bases and J gave up 5 bases, with 11 bases separating them.

This clonotype appeared many times. This rearrangement joins TRBV11-2 to TRBJ1-5; perhaps TRBD1 as D (5 bases). V was clipped by 5 bases and J by 0 bases, with 26 bases between them. The CDR3 is 20 residues long. Germline V gene data show CDR1 as SGHAT and CDR2 as FQNNGV. CDR3 sequence reads: CASSLLPGLPEWGSNQPQHF. CDR3 DNA: TGTGCCAGCAGCCTGCTCCCGGGGCTTCCAGAATGGGGTAGCAATCAGCCCCAGCATTTT.

The J gene is TRBJ1-3, the V gene TRBV18; no firm D call. V was pared by 3 bases and J by 0 bases, with 15 bases between. The CDR3 is 17 amino acids. Per germline, CDR1 KGHSH and CDR2 LQKENI. CDR3 region: CASSPSHSLSSGNTIYF. CDR3 DNA sequence: TGTGCCAGCTCACCCTCCCACAGCCTGAGCTCTGGAAACACCATATATTTT.

At least ten counts were recorded for this clonotype. The chain employs TRBV6-1 and TRBJ2-7; D possibly corresponds to TRBD1 (6 bases). This CDR3 region has 16 residues. Germline V gene lookup returns CDR1 MNHNS and CDR2 SASEGT. V lost 5 bases and J 0 bases, leaving 17 bases between the germline ends. CDR3 DNA: TGTGCCAGCAGTCCCGGACAGCTCTTTAGCTCCTACGAGCAGTACTTC. Residues: CASSPGQLFSSYEQYF.

This clonotype occurred many times. The rearrangement joins TRBV5-1 to TRBJ2-1; D remains unclear. Between the trimmed V and J ends, which lost 4 bases and 1 base, there was a span of 12 bases. Germline loops: CDR1 SGHRS, CDR2 YFSETQ. The CDR3 loop spans 15 amino acids. The CDR3 loop reads CASSALRASYNEQFF. In nucleotides, the CDR3 is TGCGCCAGCAGCGCCCTTCGGGCGTCCTACAATGAGCAGTTCTTC.

This clonotype was counted many times. The rearrangement links TRBV20-1 to TRBJ1-4; 10 nucleotides agree with TRBD1. CDR3 length: 13 residues. The V segment lost 3 bases and the J segment 8 bases; nucleotides outside the gene matches: 3. Looked up from germline, CDR1 is DFQATT and CDR2 is SNEGSKA (reference sequence). CDR3 sequence: CSASGTGAEKLFF. Here the CDR3 DNA reads TGCAGTGCTAGCGGGACAGGGGCGGAAAAACTGTTTTTT.

This clonotype was detected ten times or more. The gene calls are TRBV5-1 and TRBJ2-1, with a possible D match to TRBD1 (6 bases). Germline CDR1 reads SGHRS; CDR2 reads YFSETQ. The length of the CDR3 is 15 residues. With 1 base removed from V and 7 bases from J, the gap between germline ends came to 15 bases. CDR3 in amino acids: CASSLKQGLLNEQFF. CDR3 coding DNA: TGCGCCAGCAGCTTGAAACAGGGTCTTTTGAATGAGCAGTTCTTC.

In its sample, this clonotype was seen many times. V and J are TRBV7-2 and TRBJ2-1; D is possibly TRBD1 (6 bases). Germline lookup yields CDR1 SGHTA and CDR2 FQGNSA. Trimming pared 6 bases from V and 9 bases from J, leaving 18 bases between. The CDR3 length is 14 residues. CDR3 residues: CASRLQGLGSEQFF. The CDR3 DNA sequence: TGTGCCAGCAGGTTACAGGGTTTAGGCAGTGAGCAGTTCTTC. Full variable domain (remainder filled in from reference TRBV7-2 and TRBJ2-1): GAGVSQSPSNKVTEKGKDVELRCDPISGHTALYWYRQSLGQGLEFLIYFQGNSAPDKSGLPSDRFSAERTGGSVSTLTIQRTQQEDSAVYLCASRLQGLGSEQFFGPGTRLTVL.

This clonotype was detected a few times. The chain couples TRBV15 to TRBJ1-1, with unresolved D. The germline V gene has CDR1 LNHNV and CDR2 YYDKDF (reference sequence). V was trimmed by 5 bases and J by 4 bases, leaving 14 bases between them. This CDR3 has 14 residues. The CDR3 loop reads CATSVLGRSTEAFF. In DNA form, the CDR3 reads TGTGCCACCAGCGTGTTGGGCAGGTCCACTGAAGCTTTCTTT.

The J gene is TRBJ2-7, the V gene TRBV7-2; D may match TRBD1 or TRBD2 (5 bases each). Germline V CDR1 and CDR2: SGHTA, FQGNSA. The V end lost 1 base, the J end lost 7 bases, and 11 bases lay between the germline ends. The CDR3 sequence is 13 residues long. The CDR3 DNA follows: TGTGCCAGCAGCTTAGTTCGCAGGGAGGAGCAGTACTTC. Translated: CASSLVRREEQYF.

This clonotype was seen many times. This chain connects TRBV29-1 to TRBJ2-5; unclear D gene. Germline loops: CDR1 SQVTM, CDR2 ANQGSEA. CDR3 length: 13 amino acids. The V end was cut by 4 bases, the J end by 4 bases, with 13 bases between. CDR3 region: CSVADPVRETQYF. The CDR3 region has the DNA TGCAGCGTTGCGGACCCTGTGAGAGAGACCCAGTACTTC.

This clonotype was counted many times. The chain joins TRBV5-1 to TRBJ2-7; 9 positions agree with TRBD2. This CDR3 contains 14 residues. Germline CDR1 SGHRS, CDR2 YFSETQ. Trimming cost V 1 base and J 6 bases; bases outside gene matches: 5. In nucleotides, the CDR3 is TGCGCCAGCAGCTTGTTAGCGGGGGCCGCCGAGCAGTACTTC. Its translation is CASSLLAGAAEQYF. The full variable domain, with the rest looked up from reference TRBV5-1 and TRBJ2-7, is KAGVTQTPRYLIKTRGQQVTLSCSPISGHRSVSWYQQTPGQGLQFLFEYFSETQRNKGNFPGRFSGRQFSNSRSEMNVSTLELGDSALYLCASSLLAGAAEQYFGPGTRLTVT.

This clonotype was seen at least ten times. The J gene is TRBJ2-3, the V gene TRBV28; D ambiguous. Germline CDR1 MDHEN, CDR2 SYDVKM. The CDR3 runs 12 residues. The V end was cut by 2 bases, the J end by 7 bases, with 7 bases between. DNA of the CDR3: TGTGCCAGCAGTTTAAGCCTAAATACGCAGTATTTT. It is translated as CASSLSLNTQYF.

This clonotype was seen more than once but under ten times. V is TRBV29-1 and J is TRBJ2-7; TRBD1 aligns across 7 bases. Germline-derived CDR1 and CDR2 are SQVTM and ANQGSEA. The CDR3 has 13 amino acids. The trim removed 6 bases at V and 3 bases at J, leaving 8 bases unmatched. This CDR3 is CSVGHRDSYEQYF. The CDR3 DNA is TGCAGCGTCGGACACCGGGACAGCTACGAGCAGTACTTC.

This clonotype was detected ten times or more. The chain employs TRBV6-6 and TRBJ2-7, with D unclear. Germline lookup yields CDR1 MNHNY and CDR2 SVGAGI (reference sequence). V was clipped by 5 bases and J by 7 bases, with 9 bases between them. This CDR3 has 11 residues. The CDR3 sequence: CASSPFREQYF. For the CDR3, the DNA is TGTGCCAGCAGTCCCTTCAGGGAGCAGTACTTC.

This clonotype was seen at least ten times. This chain links TRBV9 with TRBJ1-2; D perhaps matches TRBD1 (5 bases). Trimming cost V 7 bases and J 0 bases, with 19 bases left between them. From germline, CDR1 is SGDLS and CDR2 YYNGEE. This CDR3 contains 16 residues. Here the CDR3 DNA reads TGTGCCAGCTCCCCGGGGACTGTTTACTCTAACTATGGCTACACCTTC. Translation gives CASSPGTVYSNYGYTF.

This clonotype was picked up a small number of times. The rearrangement uses TRBV5-6 and TRBJ1-5; D is possibly TRBD1 (6 bases). The germline CDR1 and CDR2 sequences are SGHDT and YYEEEE. The CDR3 sequence is 15 residues long. V lost 6 bases to trimming and J lost 0 bases, with 13 bases between them. The CDR3 DNA follows: TGTGCCAGCACCTTAAGGGGGGGTAGCAATCAGCCCCAGCATTTT. Translation: CASTLRGGSNQPQHF.

This clonotype was detected a few times. The CDR3 protein is CSALRVSGYEQFF. DNA for the CDR3: TGCAGTGCTCTTCGAGTATCAGGGTACGAGCAGTTCTTC. This chain connects TRBV20-1 to TRBJ2-1; possible D gene TRBD1, 5 bases. The V end was cut by 5 bases, the J end by 10 bases, with 18 bases between. This CDR3 is 13 amino acids long. Per the germline V gene, CDR1 is DFQATT and CDR2 is SNEGSKA (reference sequence).

Ten or more counts support this clonotype. CDR3 DNA: TGTGCCAGCAGTCTGTTAGACAGAAGCTCCTACAATGAGCAGTTCTTC. Translating gives CASSLLDRSSYNEQFF. The rearrangement links TRBV28 to TRBJ2-1; tentatively, D is TRBD1 (5 bases). Trimming cost V 5 bases and J 0 bases, with 14 bases left between them. Germline lookup yields CDR1 MDHEN and CDR2 SYDVKM. This CDR3 is built from 16 residues.

In its sample, this clonotype was seen many times. This rearrangement joins TRBV19 to TRBJ2-7, with unresolved D. This CDR3 contains 12 residues. V was cut by 0 bases and J by 6 bases, with 6 bases left in between. CDR1 is LNHDA, CDR2 SQIVND, per germline (reference sequence). DNA for the CDR3: TGTGCCAGTAGTATAGATCCGGCCGAGCAGTACTTC. Its protein product is CASSIDPAEQYF.

There are a few counts of this clonotype. The genes are TRBV20-1 and TRBJ2-3; TRBD1 might be the D (6 bases). Per the germline V gene, CDR1 is DFQATT and CDR2 is SNEGSKA (reference sequence). V was pared by 0 bases and J by 5 bases, with 12 bases between. The CDR3 has 14 amino acids. The CDR3 loop reads CSARDKDSRDTQYF. The CDR3 coding sequence is TGCAGTGCTAGAGATAAGGACAGCCGAGATACGCAGTATTTT.

The chain employs TRBV4-3 and TRBJ2-7, with 13 bases that match TRBD2. In germline, CDR1 is LGHNA, CDR2 YSLEER. This CDR3 is built from 15 residues. After removal of 1 base from V and 4 bases from J, the junction contained 1 base not matched to a gene. This chain's CDR3 is CASSQGGLAGYEQYF. In nucleotides, the CDR3 is TGCGCCAGCAGCCAAGGGGGACTAGCGGGATACGAGCAGTACTTC.

The table lists this clonotype with a few counts. The rearrangement uses TRBV4-3 and TRBJ2-6; 14 bases match TRBD2. The junction had 4 bases not matched to a gene; V was cut back by 0 bases and J by 3 bases. Germline V gene lookup returns CDR1 LGHNA and CDR2 YSLEER. The CDR3 contains 19 residues. Written as DNA, the CDR3 is TGCGCCAGCAGCCAAGAACCGGGACTAGCGGGAGTTGGGGCCAACGTCCTGACTTTC. Residues: CASSQEPGLAGVGANVLTF.